This TCR beta chain was captured by sequencing in a study of response to subunit inactivated influenza vaccine. Overall study findings and caveats: That few new T cells are recruited by each seasonal influenza vaccination was the authors' suggestion.

This clonotype was observed a handful of times. Its antigen is still unknown. Each CDR3 protein is one row after TCRdb ran MiXCR on the RT-PCR reads. The table has about 570,000 distinct CDR3 sequences, 10% to 15% seen once. Germline CDR1 is KGHSY and CDR2 is FQNENV. The CDR3 is 14 residues long. The germline V and J ends were trimmed by 0 bases and 3 bases, with 8 bases remaining between them. The sequence was obtained from a man aged 50-59 years who received an inactivated influenza vaccine. Sequences were derived from PBMCs from blood, sampled on the day of vaccination. The chain joins TRBV16 to TRBJ1-2; D is undetermined. The CDR3 is CASSQSLADYGYTF. The CDR3 DNA follows: TGTGCCAGCAGCCAATCGTTAGCAGACTATGGCTACACCTTC.